This T cell receptor (beta chain) was recovered during a study of OX40 agonist ivuxolimab in advanced cancers. Trimming stripped 5 bases from V and 5 bases from J, with 15 bases between. CDR3 length: 14 amino acids. The germline V gene has CDR1 SGHNT and CDR2 YENEEA. Some clones are missing from TCRdb's copy, which holds only in-frame ones; the method was immunoSEQ multiplex PCR. This sample has tens of thousands of clones, with nearly 90% found just once. Sequencing used CD4+ or CD8+ T cells sorted from blood, obtained in a trial of the OX40 agonist ivuxolimab. This clonotype originated in an adult with an advanced solid tumor such as melanoma, head and neck, liver or kidney cancer. This sequence joins TRBV11-3 and TRBJ1-1; the D gene is possibly TRBD1 (5 bases). The CDR3, as DNA: TGTGCCAGCAGCCCTTCGTCGGGGGGGACTGAAGCTTTCTTT. Translation gives CASSPSSGGTEAFF.